This is a list of T cell receptor beta chains from one sample in a study of radiation and T cells in renal cell carcinoma. Assay used: immunoSEQ multiplex PCR; TCRdb lists only in-frame clones, some missing. The sample includes around 15,000 clones, 55% to 70% of them seen just once. Sequenced here: tumor tissue, sampled from a patient whose treatment included radiotherapy and nephrectomy. These receptors all come from a woman in her 70s with renal cell carcinoma. The CDR3 runs from the conserved cysteine through the conserved F or W. D genes are given only for firm matches. A row's size may be missing; if present it is once, few, many or a size class.

cdr3_length,j_call,d_call,v_call,clone_size,cdr3_aa,cdr3_nt
15,TRBJ2-5,-,TRBV5-4,-,CASSLDPRDRETQYF,TGTGCCAGCAGCTTGGATCCGCGGGATAGGGAGACCCAGTACTTC
15,TRBJ2-1,-,TRBV13,-,CASSFEGEGRNEQFF,TGTGCCAGCAGCTTCGAGGGGGAGGGCCGCAATGAGCAGTTCTTC
15,TRBJ2-7,TRBD2,TRBV6-5,-,CASSYSTGGYYEQYF,TGTGCCAGCAGTTACTCAACGGGGGGTTACTACGAGCAGTACTTC
15,TRBJ1-4,-,TRBV18,few,CASSPFQQNHEKLFF,TGTGCCAGCTCACCCTTTCAACAGAACCATGAAAAACTGTTTTTT
15,TRBJ2-2,TRBD1,TRBV5-1,few,CASSTPGQGTGELFF,TGCGCCAGCAGCACGCCGGGACAGGGGACCGGGGAGCTGTTTTTT
14,TRBJ1-4,TRBD1,TRBV18,few,CASSPGQGGEKLFF,TGTGCCAGCTCACCTGGACAGGGTGGTGAAAAACTGTTTTTT
17,TRBJ2-2,-,TRBV7-3,-,CASSLRPGVTNTGELFF,TGTGCCAGCAGCTTAAGACCGGGGGTGACGAACACCGGGGAGCTGTTTTTT
14,TRBJ1-2,TRBD1,TRBV6-5,-,CASRGQGVGYGYTF,TGTGCCAGCAGGGGACAGGGGGTTGGCTATGGCTACACCTTC
15,TRBJ2-7,TRBD1,TRBV6-5,-,CASRPEGQGAYEQYF,TGTGCCAGCAGACCGGAGGGACAGGGGGCCTACGAGCAGTACTTC
15,TRBJ1-4,-,TRBV5-1,few,CASSLAGAENEKLFF,TGCGCCAGCAGCTTAGCAGGGGCGGAAAATGAAAAACTGTTTTTT
15,TRBJ1-5,-,TRBV7-2,-,CASSLVGTADQPQHF,TGTGCCAGCAGCTTAGTGGGAACAGCTGATCAGCCCCAGCATTTT
12,TRBJ1-1,-,TRBV30,-,CAWTRDTGEAFF,TGTGCCTGGACCCGGGACACAGGTGAAGCTTTCTTT
15,TRBJ1-2,-,TRBV6-5,-,CASSSIDNTNYGYTF,TGTGCCAGCAGTTCTATCGACAACACTAACTATGGCTACACCTTC
14,TRBJ2-3,TRBD2,TRBV27,-,CASIPSGGSDTQYF,TGTGCCAGCATTCCTAGCGGGGGGTCAGATACGCAGTATTTT
13,TRBJ1-5,-,TRBV6-5,-,CASSFTGNQPQHF,TGTGCCAGCAGTTTCACCGGCAATCAGCCCCAGCATTTT
16,TRBJ2-6,-,TRBV6-1,few,CASSERRGGGANVLTF,TGTGCCAGCAGTGAACGACGCGGCGGCGGGGCCAACGTCCTGACTTTC
15,TRBJ2-1,TRBD2,TRBV2,few,CASSEASGAGYEQFF,TGTGCCAGCAGTGAAGCCAGCGGGGCCGGGTATGAGCAGTTCTTC
16,TRBJ1-1,-,TRBV19,once,CASSGSSQERVTEAFF,TGTGCCAGTAGTGGATCGTCCCAGGAACGAGTAACTGAAGCTTTCTTT
17,TRBJ2-5,-,TRBV18,-,CASSPSRGIGLLETQYF,TGTGCCAGCTCACCTTCTCGAGGGATAGGACTTTTGGAGACCCAGTACTTC
15,TRBJ1-1,TRBD1,TRBV5-1,-,CASSLQGARDTEAFF,TGCGCCAGCAGCCTACAGGGGGCTAGGGACACTGAAGCTTTCTTT
14,TRBJ1-3,-,TRBV5-6,-,CASSPDVTGNTIYF,TGTGCCAGCAGCCCGGACGTGACTGGAAACACCATATATTTT
14,TRBJ2-5,-,TRBV10-3,-,CAISEGTIKETQYF,TGTGCCATCAGTGAGGGGACGATAAAAGAGACCCAGTACTTC
15,TRBJ2-7,-,TRBV27,-,CASSLEGGGFYEQYF,TGTGCCAGCAGTTTAGAGGGAGGGGGTTTCTACGAGCAGTACTTC
14,TRBJ2-5,-,TRBV9,-,CASSRMGWQETQYF,TGTGCCAGCAGCCGAATGGGGTGGCAAGAGACCCAGTACTTC
15,TRBJ1-1,-,TRBV30,-,CAWSPPGVGNTEAFF,TGTGCCTGGAGTCCCCCCGGAGTGGGAAACACTGAAGCTTTCTTT
14,TRBJ1-2,-,TRBV28,-,CASSQGGENYGYTF,TGTGCCAGCAGTCAAGGGGGTGAGAACTATGGCTACACCTTC
15,TRBJ1-3,-,TRBV5-1,-,CASSREGFSGNTIYF,TGCGCCAGCAGCCGGGAGGGGTTCTCTGGAAACACCATATATTTT
12,TRBJ2-5,-,TRBV6-5,few,CAVREFMETQYF,TGTGCCGTCAGGGAGTTTATGGAGACCCAGTACTTC
16,TRBJ1-4,-,TRBV5-8,-,CASSTNFGVSNEKLFF,TGTGCCAGCAGCACCAATTTTGGGGTGTCAAATGAAAAACTGTTTTTT
14,TRBJ2-2,-,TRBV14,-,CASSRLQGAGELFF,TGTGCCAGCAGCCGCCTACAAGGAGCCGGGGAGCTGTTTTTT
15,TRBJ1-5,-,TRBV19,-,CASTPFVYSNQPQHF,TGTGCCAGTACCCCCTTCGTCTATAGCAATCAGCCCCAGCATTTT
13,TRBJ1-5,TRBD1,TRBV6-5,-,CASRGTDNQPQHF,TGTGCCAGCAGAGGGACAGACAATCAGCCCCAGCATTTT
17,TRBJ1-5,-,TRBV2,-,CASSEFVVQGRGQPQHF,TGTGCCAGCAGTGAGTTCGTCGTACAGGGAAGGGGTCAGCCCCAGCATTTT
13,TRBJ2-7,-,TRBV27,-,CASSPTAAGEQYF,TGTGCCAGCAGTCCGACCGCGGCCGGGGAGCAGTACTTC
15,TRBJ2-5,TRBD2,TRBV18,-,CASSLGLGRTETQYF,TGTGCCAGCTCATTAGGACTAGGGCGGACAGAGACCCAGTACTTC
14,TRBJ2-7,-,TRBV10-3,-,CAISGQVLLGEQYF,TGTGCCATCAGTGGTCAGGTCCTTTTGGGCGAGCAGTACTTC
11,TRBJ2-7,-,TRBV5-6,medium-sized,CASSSSYEQYF,TGTGCCAGCAGCTCCTCCTACGAGCAGTACTTC
14,TRBJ1-1,TRBD1,TRBV7-9,-,CASSYGQENTEAFF,TGTGCCAGCAGCTACGGACAGGAGAACACTGAAGCTTTCTTT
12,TRBJ2-1,-,TRBV7-9,few,CASSPTTYEQFF,TGTGCCAGCAGCCCGACTACTTATGAGCAGTTCTTC
17,TRBJ1-6,-,TRBV6-1,-,CASSVTEGYSYNSPLHF,TGTGCCAGCAGTGTTACGGAGGGGTATAGCTATAATTCACCCCTCCACTTT
13,TRBJ2-2,TRBD1,TRBV5-6,-,CASRLTGAGELFF,TGTGCCAGCAGATTGACAGGGGCCGGGGAGCTGTTTTTT
14,TRBJ1-5,-,TRBV21-1,-,CASSPGNALQPQHF,TGTGCCAGCAGCCCGGGGAATGCTTTGCAGCCCCAGCATTTT
16,TRBJ1-1,TRBD1,TRBV11-2,-,CASSLVNRGMNTEAFF,TGTGCCAGCAGCTTAGTAAACAGGGGTATGAACACTGAAGCTTTCTTT
13,TRBJ2-1,-,TRBV9,-,CASSVGGRAEQFF,TGTGCCAGCAGCGTAGGGGGCAGGGCTGAGCAGTTCTTC
15,TRBJ2-7,TRBD2,TRBV5-4,few,CASSSPTSGGGEQYF,TGTGCCAGCAGCTCCCCGACTAGCGGGGGCGGGGAGCAGTACTTC
14,TRBJ2-1,-,TRBV1,-,CTSELAGGGNEQFF,TGCACCAGCGAACTAGCGGGGGGGGGAAATGAGCAGTTCTTC